The sequence of this T cell receptor (beta chain) was determined in a study of shared clonotypes between healthy human individuals. Unsorted PBMC replicate PCRs used around 310 ng DNA, 32,000 or so T cell genomes. The table came from immunoSEQ multiplex PCR; TCRdb's copy has only in-frame clones and leaves some out. The repertoire holds hundreds of thousands of clones, with roughly 79% as singletons. V was clipped by 9 bases and J by 3 bases, with 9 bases between them. This CDR3 is built from 11 residues. The germline V gene has CDR1 MNHEY and CDR2 SMNVEV (reference sequence). The sequencing input was PBMCs. The TCR was taken from a woman between 40 and 50 years old in good health. Some clones in this sample may be carry-over from other donors' samples. The chain employs TRBV27 and TRBJ2-7; D is perhaps TRBD2 (5 bases). The CDR3 loop reads CASAGRYEQYF. The CDR3 bases are TGTGCCAGTGCGGGCCGCTACGAGCAGTACTTC.